Listed here are 13 T cell receptor beta chains from one sample, sequenced in a study of blood T cell repertoires in COVID-19. Repertoires were generated with immunoSEQ multiplex PCR, while TCRdb's copy carries only in-frame clones and drops some. The sample shows around 68,000 clones, 65% to 90% of them seen only once. The sequenced material came from peripheral blood. These receptors were collected from a man older than 75 with acute or convalescent COVID-19.

The chain uses TRBV11-3 and TRBJ1-6, with a possible D match to TRBD1 (5 bases). The V gene lost 5 bases and the J gene lost 10 bases, with 18 bases spanning the gap. Per the germline V gene, CDR1 is SGHNT and CDR2 is YENEEA. The CDR3 totals 15 residues. The CDR3 DNA follows: TGTGCCAGCAGCCCGGCAGCAGGGAGGTTATCACCCCTCCACTTT. Translation gives CASSPAAGRLSPLHF. The whole variable domain, filled in from reference TRBV11-3 and TRBJ1-6, reads EAGVVQSPRYKIIEKKQPVAFWCNPISGHNTLYWYLQNLGQGPELLIRYENEEAVDDSQLPKDRFSAERLKGVDSTLKIQPAELGDSAVYLCASSPAAGRLSPLHFGNGTRLTVT.

This clone appeared once. The junction departs from germline at one end; a sequencing error may be responsible. The chain uses TRBV11-2 and TRBJ2-7, with D possibly TRBD1 on 6 matching bases. The CDR3 loop spans 12 amino acids. Per the germline V gene, CDR1 is SGHAT and CDR2 is FQNNGV. The CDR3 region is CASSPARLGAHF. The CDR3 DNA follows: TGTGCCAGCAGCCCTGCCCGGCTGGGGGCCCACTTC.

The chain couples TRBV21-1 to TRBJ2-7; the table's TRBD2 call for D was not verified on the DNA. TRBV21-1 is a pseudogene locus. The CDR3 spans 14 residues. CDR3 loop: CARSREGRVYEQYF. DNA of the CDR3: TGTGCCAGATCTAGGGAGGGAAGGGTTTACGAGCAGTACTTC.

The chain links TRBV21-1 to TRBJ2-7; TRBD2 was called by the table and not checked on the DNA. TRBV21-1 is a pseudogene locus. The CDR3 covers 17 residues. CDR3 nucleotide sequence: TGTGCCAGCAGCAAAGGCCCCCCGAGCGGGTGGAGAGGGGAGCAGTACTTC. Protein: CASSKGPPSGWRGEQYF.

The CDR3 coding sequence is TGTGCCAGCTCACCCGGACAGTTGGAGACCCAGTACTTC. It yields the protein CASSPGQLETQYF. The chain joins TRBV18 to TRBJ2-5, with D possibly being TRBD1 (6 bases). V lost 3 bases and J lost 5, with 10 bases in between. Germline V lookup: CDR1 KGHSH, CDR2 LQKENI. The CDR3 covers 13 residues.

The sample holds a few counts of this clone. CDR3 DNA: TGTGCCAGCTCATCGGAAGAGACCCAGTACTTC. It encodes CASSSEETQYF. The chain couples TRBV18 to TRBJ2-5; D is undetermined. The V end lost 5 bases, the J end lost 3 bases, and 4 bases lay between the germline ends. Germline V gene lookup returns CDR1 KGHSH and CDR2 LQKENI. The CDR3 spans 11 residues.

The chain carries TRBV2 and TRBJ2-6; 7 nucleotides align to TRBD2. Looked up from germline, CDR1 is SNHLY and CDR2 is FYNNEI. The CDR3 totals 15 residues. J lost 2 bases, V lost 7 bases, and 5 bases had no gene match. The CDR3 DNA reads as TGTGCCAGCACCGCCGGGGGGACTGGGGCCAACGTCCTGACTTTC. Protein: CASTAGGTGANVLTF.

There are a few counts of this clone. This chain joins TRBV19 and TRBJ1-5; TRBD1 matches at 7 bases. The length of the CDR3 is 16 residues. CDR1 and CDR2 from the germline V gene are LNHDA and SQIVND (reference sequence). V shed 7 bases, J shed 1 base, and the junction held 10 bases outside the gene matches. The CDR3 reads CASNWGQSQSNQPQHF. CDR3 nucleotide sequence: TGTGCCAGTAACTGGGGACAGTCCCAGAGCAATCAGCCCCAGCATTTT.

The chain uses TRBV11-2 and TRBJ2-7; no clear D. This CDR3 comprises 14 residues. The V gene's germline CDR1 is SGHAT and CDR2 FQNNGV. Trimming took 0 bases from V and 0 from J, leaving 6 bases between them. CDR3 bases: TGTGCCAGCAGCTTAGATCACGGCTCCTACGAGCAGTACTTC. It translates to CASSLDHGSYEQYF.

The chain employs TRBV27 and TRBJ2-2, with D perhaps matching TRBD2 (6 bases). The CDR3 is made up of 14 amino acids. The V end lost 8 bases, the J end lost 6 bases, and 16 bases lay between the germline ends. Germline values: CDR1 MNHEY, CDR2 SMNVEV (reference sequence). The DNA of the CDR3 is TGTGCCAGCTGTCCCGGGAGCCCGGCCGGGGAGCTGTTTTTT. This gives the protein CASCPGSPAGELFF.

V and J are TRBV6-6 and TRBJ2-5; TRBD2 might be the D (5 bases). The germline CDR1 and CDR2 sequences are MNHNY and SVGAGI (reference sequence). Trimming stripped 2 bases from V and 3 bases from J, with 13 bases between. The length of the CDR3 is 15 residues. CDR3 nucleotides: TGTGCCAGCAGTTACGGTGCCGGGGTGGAAGAGACCCAGTACTTC. Its protein is CASSYGAGVEETQYF.

The chain combines TRBV19 with TRBJ1-2; D call uncertain. Germline V CDR1 and CDR2: LNHDA, SQIVND (reference sequence). Trimming removed 2 bases from V and 2 bases from J, with 15 bases in between. This CDR3 has 16 amino acids. The CDR3 DNA is TGTGCCAGTAGTATATTTGTAACAGCCGTCAACTATGGCTACACCTTC. This gives the protein CASSIFVTAVNYGYTF.

V and J are TRBV7-9 and TRBJ1-1; no reliable D call. The CDR3 runs to 13 residues. Germline lookup yields CDR1 SEHNR and CDR2 FQNEAQ (reference sequence). The V gene lost 5 bases and the J gene lost 3 bases, with 10 bases spanning the gap. The CDR3 DNA reads TGTGCCAGCAGCCCTAGGCTGGACACTGAAGCTTTCTTT. Its protein product is CASSPRLDTEAFF.